Sequencing of this TCR beta chain was carried out in a study of PD-1 blockade in classical Hodgkin lymphoma. Study-wide findings and caveats: Why repertoires differed is undefined; disease activity or prior therapy possibly contributed.

This CDR3 is built from 13 residues. Germline assignment: CDR1 MRHNA and CDR2 SNTAGT. The patients all showed relapse after autologous stem cell transplantation, while their brentuximab vedotin exposure varied. TCRdb's copy holds only in-frame clones and misses some; the assay was immunoSEQ multiplex PCR. The sample holds about 150,000 clones, just under 80% seen once. With regard to this clone: What it binds is unknown. One end of the junction does not line up with germline, which may come from a read error.

The source is a human donor with classical Hodgkin lymphoma. The chain carries TRBV6-4 and TRBJ2-2; D call uncertain. This material consisted of peripheral blood mononuclear cells (PBMCs), taken before the second cycle of nivolumab. The CDR3 DNA follows: TGTGCCAGCAGTTACTCCGGAAACGGGGAGCTGTTTTTT. This codes for CASSYSGNGELFF.